These 27 T cell receptor beta chains originate from one sample sequenced in a study of shared clonotypes between healthy human individuals. TCRdb keeps only in-frame clones here, not all; method: immunoSEQ multiplex PCR. In the table there are 2.3 million or so clones, 85% to 95% of which are singletons. Input material: naive CD4+ T cells from PBMCs. Subset described: CD45RA+ positively selected. The receptors shown here come from a man younger than 35 in good health. Some clones in this sample may be carry-over from other donors' samples.

The rearrangement links TRBV10-3 to TRBJ1-2, with 9 bases identical to TRBD1. V dropped 6 bases and J dropped 2; count of bases not matched to a gene: 4. Per the germline V gene, CDR1 is ENHRY and CDR2 is SYGVKD. The CDR3 totals 14 residues. DNA for the CDR3: TGTGCCATCAGCGTGACAGGGGGAAACTATGGCTACACCTTC. It translates to CAISVTGGNYGYTF.

As for this clone: This CDR3 is also generated by other DNA sequences in the sample. The rearrangement joins TRBV19 to TRBJ2-2; no clear D gene. CDR3 length: 11 residues. The V end lost 3 bases, the J end lost 5 bases, and 1 base lay between the germline ends. Germline V gene sequence: CDR1 LNHDA, CDR2 SQIVND (reference sequence). CDR3 DNA: TGTGCCAGTAGTATTACCGGGGAGCTGTTTTTT. This encodes CASSITGELFF.

This clone occurred a few times. The chain has TRBV4-3 and TRBJ1-5, with 7 positions matching TRBD1. The CDR3 consists of 13 residues. Germline lookup yields CDR1 LGHNA and CDR2 YSLEER. The trim removed 4 bases at V and 5 bases at J, leaving 2 bases unmatched. The CDR3 reads CASSPGTDQPQHF. CDR3 nucleotide sequence: TGCGCCAGCAGCCCCGGGACAGATCAGCCCCAGCATTTT.

As concerns this clone: The sample has other DNA sequences that encode this CDR3 too. This chain joins TRBV5-1 and TRBJ1-3; no definite D call. CDR1 and CDR2 (germline): SGHRS, YFSETQ. CDR3 length equals 13 residues. Trimming took 0 bases from V and 4 from J, leaving 5 bases between them. In nucleotides, the CDR3 is TGCGCCAGCAGCTTGGATCTGGGAAACACCATATATTTT. Translated: CASSLDLGNTIYF.

CDR3 coding DNA: TGTGCCAGCAGCTTAGGGACAGGGAGGTTTCAGCCCCAGCATTTT. It translates to CASSLGTGRFQPQHF. The rearrangement uses TRBV11-2 and TRBJ1-5; 8 bases match TRBD1. In germline, CDR1 is SGHAT, CDR2 FQNNGV. The CDR3 loop spans 15 amino acids. V was pared by 1 base and J by 6 bases, with 5 bases of the junction left unmatched.

The V and J genes are TRBV4-1 and TRBJ2-5; D might be TRBD1 (5 bases). The V end was cut by 4 bases, the J end by 4 bases, with 13 bases between. Germline CDR1 is MGHRA and CDR2 is YSYEKL. The CDR3 contains 14 residues. The CDR3 reads CASSPPGALETQYF. The CDR3 bases are TGCGCCAGCAGCCCGCCTGGGGCTCTAGAGACCCAGTACTTC.

The V and J genes are TRBV7-2 and TRBJ2-7; D is unresolved. This CDR3 contains 13 residues. CDR1 is SGHTA and CDR2 is FQGNSA in the germline V gene. V dropped 3 bases and J dropped 2 bases, with 8 bases sitting between them. Here the CDR3 DNA reads TGTGCCAGCAGCTTTTGGCAAACCTACGAGCAGTACTTC. Translation gives CASSFWQTYEQYF.

The chain has TRBV11-1 and TRBJ2-7; no clear D. Germline V gene data show CDR1 as SGHAT and CDR2 as FQDESV (reference sequence). Deletions cut 4 bases from V and 2 bases from J, with 9 bases between. The CDR3 contains 13 residues. This CDR3 reads CASSSPPAYEQYF. DNA of the CDR3: TGTGCCAGCAGCTCCCCACCGGCCTACGAGCAGTACTTC.

V and J are TRBV28 and TRBJ1-4; D is possibly TRBD1 (5 bases). The CDR3 consists of 14 residues. V dropped 6 bases and J dropped 4 bases, with 12 bases sitting between them. CDR1 is MDHEN and CDR2 is SYDVKM in the germline V gene. The CDR3 spells CASRPGHFNEKLFF. DNA of the CDR3: TGTGCCAGCAGGCCAGGGCATTTTAATGAAAAACTGTTTTTT. The variable domain in full, with the rest retrieved from reference TRBV28 and TRBJ1-4, is DVKVTQSSRYLVKRTGEKVFLECVQDMDHENMFWYRQDPGLGLRLIYFSYDVKMKEKGDIPEGYSVSREKKERFSLILESASTNQTSMYLCASRPGHFNEKLFFGSGTQLSVL.

The chain employs TRBV5-1 and TRBJ2-5, with D perhaps TRBD2 (6 bases). CDR3 length: 14 residues. CDR1 is SGHRS and CDR2 is YFSETQ in the germline V gene. The V gene lost 6 bases and the J gene lost 4 bases, with 16 bases spanning the gap. CDR3 bases: TGCGCCAGCAACGGAGGGACCCCGACAGAGACCCAGTACTTC. Translated: CASNGGTPTETQYF. Filled out from reference TRBV5-1 and TRBJ2-5, the complete variable domain reads KAGVTQTPRYLIKTRGQQVTLSCSPISGHRSVSWYQQTPGQGLQFLFEYFSETQRNKGNFPGRFSGRQFSNSRSEMNVSTLELGDSALYLCASNGGTPTETQYFGPGTRLLVL.

To note about this clone: At the DNA level, this CDR3 is encoded by other sequences in the same sample as well. The chain recombines TRBV7-3 with TRBJ2-1; 12 bases agree with TRBD2. The CDR3 runs 16 residues. V shed 2 bases and J 2 bases; nucleotides not matched to a gene: 1. The germline CDR1 and CDR2 sequences are SGHTA and FQGTGA. CDR3 sequence reads: CASSLGTSGPYNEQFF. The CDR3 region has the DNA TGTGCCAGCAGCTTAGGGACTAGCGGGCCCTACAATGAGCAGTTCTTC.

V and J are TRBV10-1 and TRBJ1-1; D unclear. Trimming stripped 8 bases from V and 7 bases from J, with 14 bases between. There are 12 residues in the CDR3. Germline assignment: CDR1 WNHNN and CDR2 SYGVQD (reference sequence). CDR3 nucleotides: TGCGCCAGCGACCGGGAGAGACATGAAGCTTTCTTT. Translation: CASDRERHEAFF.

The genes are TRBV27 and TRBJ2-4; D is uncertain. Germline loops: CDR1 MNHEY, CDR2 SMNVEV (reference sequence). Between the trimmed V and J ends, which lost 5 bases and 6 bases, there was a span of 14 bases. The CDR3 runs 14 residues. The CDR3 here is CASSPRPQANIQYF. DNA for the CDR3: TGTGCCAGCAGTCCTCGTCCTCAGGCAAACATTCAGTACTTC.

The V call is TRBV28, the J call TRBJ2-1, with D perhaps matching TRBD2 (5 bases). With 8 bases removed from V and 4 bases from J, the gap between germline ends came to 12 bases. Germline V CDR1 and CDR2: MDHEN, SYDVKM. CDR3 length: 13 amino acids. CDR3 residues: CASGRPRYNEQFF. The CDR3 DNA is TGTGCCAGCGGGAGACCGAGATACAATGAGCAGTTCTTC.

The chain is built from TRBV19 and TRBJ2-7, with a possible D match to TRBD1 (5 bases). V was clipped by 5 bases and J by 3 bases, with 8 bases between them. This CDR3 has 12 amino acids. Germline V CDR1 and CDR2: LNHDA, SQIVND (reference sequence). CDR3: CASSGAGYEQYF. CDR3 nucleotides: TGTGCCAGTAGTGGGGCAGGCTACGAGCAGTACTTC.

V is TRBV19 and J is TRBJ2-5, with D possibly matching TRBD2 (6 bases). The CDR3 loop spans 12 amino acids. CDR1 and CDR2 from the germline V gene are LNHDA and SQIVND (reference sequence). Trimming removed 10 bases from V and 7 bases from J, with 16 bases in between. In DNA form, the CDR3 reads TGTGCCACCGGGGACTCGCCGAGGACCCAGTACTTC. It translates to CATGDSPRTQYF. Based on the CDR3 plus reference TRBV19 and TRBJ2-5, the full variable domain is DGGITQSPKYLFRKEGQNVTLSCEQNLNHDAMYWYRQDPGQGLRLIYYSQIVNDFQKGDIAEGYSVSREKKESFPLTVTSAQKNPTAFYLCATGDSPRTQYFGPGTRLLVL.

In this sample, this clone turned up a few times. The sample contains more than one DNA sequence encoding this CDR3. The CDR3 reads CASSPQGDQPQHF. CDR3 coding DNA: TGTGCCAGCTCACCACAGGGAGATCAGCCCCAGCATTTT. The chain employs TRBV18 and TRBJ1-5, with D uncertain. The V end lost 1 base, the J end lost 5 bases, and 6 bases lay between the germline ends. Germline V CDR1 and CDR2: KGHSH, LQKENI. The CDR3 contains 13 residues.

The rearrangement joins TRBV27 to TRBJ2-1; 11 bases map to TRBD1. V shed 5 bases and J 6 bases; nucleotides not matched to a gene: 6. Looked up from germline, CDR1 is MNHEY and CDR2 is SMNVEV (reference sequence). CDR3 size: 15 residues. In DNA, the CDR3 is TGTGCCAGCAGTGGACCCGGGACAGGGGGCAATGAGCAGTTCTTC. It specifies CASSGPGTGGNEQFF.

V usage is TRBV4-3 and J usage is TRBJ2-2; D gene ambiguous. This CDR3 region has 15 residues. The germline V and J ends were trimmed by 2 bases and 6 bases, with 13 bases remaining between them. The germline CDR1 and CDR2 sequences are LGHNA and YSLEER. CDR3 loop: CASSQRATGSGELFF. The CDR3 DNA is TGCGCCAGCAGCCAACGGGCTACGGGCTCCGGGGAGCTGTTTTTT.

The chain combines TRBV7-8 with TRBJ2-1; D is ambiguous. The CDR3 loop spans 13 amino acids. Germline-derived CDR1 and CDR2 are SGHVS and FQNEAQ. V lost 1 base, J lost 5 bases, and 6 bases lay in between. The DNA for the CDR3 is TGTGCCAGCAGCTTAGTATTAGACAATGAGCAGTTCTTC. Translation gives CASSLVLDNEQFF.

J is TRBJ1-6 and V is TRBV6-5; D remains ambiguous. The CDR3 runs to 16 residues. Germline CDR1 reads MNHEY; CDR2 reads SVGAGI. V shed 0 bases and J shed 3 bases, with 9 bases lying between them. The CDR3 protein is CASSYSGRVYNSPLHF. As DNA, the CDR3 is TGTGCCAGCAGTTACTCGGGAAGGGTCTATAATTCACCCCTCCACTTT.

The rearrangement joins TRBV10-3 to TRBJ2-1, with a weak D call TRBD1 (6 bases). Per germline, CDR1 ENHRY and CDR2 SYGVKD. This CDR3 is 15 amino acids long. V lost 2 bases, J lost 4 bases, and 12 bases lay in between. CDR3 residues: CAISEPQGSYNEQFF. In DNA form, the CDR3 reads TGTGCCATCAGTGAGCCGCAGGGGAGTTACAATGAGCAGTTCTTC.

The rearrangement joins TRBV2 to TRBJ2-7; 7 bases line up with TRBD1. The germline CDR1 and CDR2 sequences are SNHLY and FYNNEI. The CDR3 has 12 residues. Trimming took 9 bases from V and 5 from J; bases not matched to a gene: 7. As DNA, the CDR3 is TGTGCCAGGAGACAGGGATCCCACGAGCAGTACTTC. Translated: CARRQGSHEQYF.

V gene TRBV5-1 combines with J gene TRBJ2-7; D assignment may be TRBD1 or TRBD2 (6 bases each). The CDR3 spans 15 residues. V gave up 5 bases and J gave up 5 bases, with 20 bases separating them. Per germline, CDR1 SGHRS and CDR2 YFSETQ. For the CDR3, the DNA is TGCGCCAGCAGACCCAGAGACTCGGGGGCAAACGAGCAGTACTTC. Protein sequence: CASRPRDSGANEQYF.

The rearrangement joins TRBV5-4 to TRBJ2-3; 8 bases line up with TRBD1. The CDR3 totals 14 residues. With 4 bases clipped from V and 5 bases from J, the junction kept 6 bases outside the gene matches. The V gene's germline CDR1 is SGHNT and CDR2 YYREEE (reference sequence). The CDR3 region is CASSRQGSGDTQYF. The CDR3 DNA reads TGTGCCAGCAGCCGACAGGGGAGTGGAGATACGCAGTATTTT.

V is TRBV28 and J is TRBJ1-2, with D possibly being TRBD1 (6 bases). The CDR3 length is 15 residues. Trimming pared 3 bases from V and 1 base from J, leaving 12 bases between. The germline gives CDR1 MDHEN, CDR2 SYDVKM. The CDR3 loop reads CASSFGGANNYGYTF. CDR3 nucleotide sequence: TGTGCCAGCAGTTTTGGGGGGGCGAATAACTATGGCTACACCTTC.

DNA for the CDR3: TGTGCCACCCAGGGAAGGATCTTGTCCTACGAGCAGTACTTC. Amino acid sequence: CATQGRILSYEQYF. The rearrangement joins TRBV10-3 to TRBJ2-7, with D possibly being TRBD1 (5 bases). Germline CDR1 and CDR2: ENHRY and SYGVKD. The CDR3 has 14 amino acids. V was shortened by 10 bases and J by 1 base, with 17 bases between the two germline ends.